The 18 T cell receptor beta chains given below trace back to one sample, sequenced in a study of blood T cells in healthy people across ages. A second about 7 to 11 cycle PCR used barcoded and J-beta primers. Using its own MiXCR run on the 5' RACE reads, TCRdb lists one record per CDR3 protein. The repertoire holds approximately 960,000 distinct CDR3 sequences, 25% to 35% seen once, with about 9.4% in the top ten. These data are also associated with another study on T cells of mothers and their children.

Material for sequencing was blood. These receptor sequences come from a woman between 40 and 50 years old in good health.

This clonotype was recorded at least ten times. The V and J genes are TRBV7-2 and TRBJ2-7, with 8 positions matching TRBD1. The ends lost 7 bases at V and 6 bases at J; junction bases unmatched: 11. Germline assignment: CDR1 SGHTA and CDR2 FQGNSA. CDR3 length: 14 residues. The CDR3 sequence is CASIQTGVEGEQYF. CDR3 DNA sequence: TGTGCCAGCATCCAGACAGGGGTTGAGGGCGAGCAGTACTTC.

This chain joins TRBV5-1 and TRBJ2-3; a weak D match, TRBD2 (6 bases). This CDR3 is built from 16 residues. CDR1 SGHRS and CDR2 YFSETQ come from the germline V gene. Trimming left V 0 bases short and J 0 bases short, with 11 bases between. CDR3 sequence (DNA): TGCGCCAGCAGCTTGGGAGTGGGGGGAAGCACAGATACGCAGTATTTT. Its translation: CASSLGVGGSTDTQYF.

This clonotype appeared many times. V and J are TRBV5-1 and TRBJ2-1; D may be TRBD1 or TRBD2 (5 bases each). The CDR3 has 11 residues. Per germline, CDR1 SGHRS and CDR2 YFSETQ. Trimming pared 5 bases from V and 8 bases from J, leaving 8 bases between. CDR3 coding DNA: TGCGCCAGCAGACGGGGCGATGAGCAGTTCTTC. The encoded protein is CASRRGDEQFF.

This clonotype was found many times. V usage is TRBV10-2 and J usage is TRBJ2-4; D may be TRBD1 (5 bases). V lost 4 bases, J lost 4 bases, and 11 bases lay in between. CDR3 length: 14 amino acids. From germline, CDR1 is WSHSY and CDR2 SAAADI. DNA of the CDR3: TGCGCCAGCAGTGGTAACAGGATTAAAAACATTCAGTACTTC. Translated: CASSGNRIKNIQYF.

The CDR3 nucleotides read TGTGCCAGCAGTTTAAAGAAGGGTGGAGGCTACACCTTC. Translated: CASSLKKGGGYTF. The V gene is TRBV12-3 or TRBV12-4, the J gene TRBJ1-2; D is undetermined. The CDR3 runs 13 residues. The V gene lost 2 bases and the J gene lost 8 bases, with 12 bases spanning the gap.

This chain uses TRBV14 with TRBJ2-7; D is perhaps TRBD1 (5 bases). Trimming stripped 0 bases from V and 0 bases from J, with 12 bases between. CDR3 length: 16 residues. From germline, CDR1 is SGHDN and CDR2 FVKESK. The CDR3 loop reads CASSQDWAGISYEQYF. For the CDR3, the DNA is TGTGCCAGCAGCCAAGATTGGGCAGGGATCTCCTACGAGCAGTACTTC.

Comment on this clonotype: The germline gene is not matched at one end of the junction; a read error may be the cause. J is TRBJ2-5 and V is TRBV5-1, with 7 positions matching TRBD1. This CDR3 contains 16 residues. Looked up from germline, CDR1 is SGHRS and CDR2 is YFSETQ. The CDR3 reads CASSQKTGTDIDEQCF. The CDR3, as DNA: TGCGCCAGCAGCCAGAAAACCGGGACAGATATCGACGAGCAGTGCTTC. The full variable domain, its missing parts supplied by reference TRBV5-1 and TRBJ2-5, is KAGVTQTPRYLIKTRGQQVTLSCSPISGHRSVSWYQQTPGQGLQFLFEYFSETQRNKGNFPGRFSGRQFSNSRSEMNVSTLELGDSALYLCASSQKTGTDIDEQCFGPGTRLLVL.

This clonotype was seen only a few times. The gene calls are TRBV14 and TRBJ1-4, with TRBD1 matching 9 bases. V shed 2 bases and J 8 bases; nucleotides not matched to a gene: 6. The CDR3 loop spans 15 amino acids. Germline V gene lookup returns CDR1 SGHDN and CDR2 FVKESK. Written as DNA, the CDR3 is TGTGCCAGCAGCCAACGACAGGGGACAGGGGAAAAACTGTTTTTT. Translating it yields CASSQRQGTGEKLFF.

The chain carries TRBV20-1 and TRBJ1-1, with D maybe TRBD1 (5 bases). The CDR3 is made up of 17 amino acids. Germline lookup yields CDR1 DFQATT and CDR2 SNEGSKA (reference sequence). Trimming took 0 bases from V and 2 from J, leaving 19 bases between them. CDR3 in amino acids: CSARDFTPGRLNTEAFF. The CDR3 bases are TGCAGTGCTAGAGATTTCACCCCGGGACGACTTAACACTGAAGCTTTCTTT.

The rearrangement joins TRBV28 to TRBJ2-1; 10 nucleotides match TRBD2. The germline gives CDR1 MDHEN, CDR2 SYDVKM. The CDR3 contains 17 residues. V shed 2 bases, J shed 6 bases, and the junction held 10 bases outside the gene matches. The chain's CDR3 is CASSLAFTSGAPNEQFF. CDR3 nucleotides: TGTGCCAGCAGTTTAGCTTTTACTAGCGGGGCCCCCAATGAGCAGTTCTTC.

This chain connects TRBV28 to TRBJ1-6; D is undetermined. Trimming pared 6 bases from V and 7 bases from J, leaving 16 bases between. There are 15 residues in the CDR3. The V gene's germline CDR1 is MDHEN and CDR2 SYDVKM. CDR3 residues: CASSQFSGANSPLHF. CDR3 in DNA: TGTGCCAGCAGCCAGTTTAGTGGAGCAAATTCACCCCTCCACTTT.

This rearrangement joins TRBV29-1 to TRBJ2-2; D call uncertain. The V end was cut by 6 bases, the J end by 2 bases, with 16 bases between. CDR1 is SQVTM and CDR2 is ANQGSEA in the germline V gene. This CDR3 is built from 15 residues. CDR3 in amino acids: CSVTQIGDNTGELFF. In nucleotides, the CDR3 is TGCAGCGTGACCCAGATTGGGGATAACACCGGGGAGCTGTTTTTT.

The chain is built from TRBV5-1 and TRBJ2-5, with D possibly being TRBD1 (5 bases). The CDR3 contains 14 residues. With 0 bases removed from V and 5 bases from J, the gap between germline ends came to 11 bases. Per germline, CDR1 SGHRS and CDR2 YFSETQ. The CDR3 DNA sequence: TGCGCCAGCAGCTTGGAGGGGCGCGAGGAGACCCAGTACTTC. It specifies CASSLEGREETQYF.

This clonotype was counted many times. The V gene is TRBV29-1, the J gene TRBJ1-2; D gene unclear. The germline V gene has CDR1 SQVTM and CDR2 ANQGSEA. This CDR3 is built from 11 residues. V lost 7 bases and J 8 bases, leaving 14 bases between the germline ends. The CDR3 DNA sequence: TGCAGCGCCCTATCAAGCAGGGGCTACACCTTC. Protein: CSALSSRGYTF.

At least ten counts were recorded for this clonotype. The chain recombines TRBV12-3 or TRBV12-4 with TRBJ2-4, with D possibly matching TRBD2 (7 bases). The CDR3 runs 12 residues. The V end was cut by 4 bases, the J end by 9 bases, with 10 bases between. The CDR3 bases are TGTGCCAGCAGTTCAGGGGAGGGCATTCAGTACTTC. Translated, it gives CASSSGEGIQYF.

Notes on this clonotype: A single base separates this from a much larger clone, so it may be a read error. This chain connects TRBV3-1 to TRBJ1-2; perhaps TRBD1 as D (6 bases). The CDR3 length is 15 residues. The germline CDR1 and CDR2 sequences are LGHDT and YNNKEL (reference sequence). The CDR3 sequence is CASSQAAGAMYGCTF. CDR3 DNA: TGTGCCAGCAGCCAAGCGGCGGGGGCGATGTATGGCTGCACCTTC.

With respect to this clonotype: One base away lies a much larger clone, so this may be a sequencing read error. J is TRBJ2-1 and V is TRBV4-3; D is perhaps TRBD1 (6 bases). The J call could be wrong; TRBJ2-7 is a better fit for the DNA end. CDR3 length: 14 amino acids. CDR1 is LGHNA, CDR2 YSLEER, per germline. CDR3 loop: CASSQGQAYNEQYF. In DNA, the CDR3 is TGCGCCAGCAGCCAAGGACAGGCCTACAATGAGCAGTACTTC.

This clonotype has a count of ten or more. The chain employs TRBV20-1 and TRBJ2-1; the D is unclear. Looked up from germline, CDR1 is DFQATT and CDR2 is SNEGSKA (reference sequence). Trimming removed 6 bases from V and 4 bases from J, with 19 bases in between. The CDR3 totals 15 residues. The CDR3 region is CSAYVDDTNYNEQFF. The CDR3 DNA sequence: TGCAGTGCGTATGTGGACGACACAAATTACAATGAGCAGTTCTTC.